The 10 T cell receptor beta chains listed next were all sequenced from one sample in a study of cytotoxic CD8 clonotypes in ibrutinib-treated CLL. Assay: immunoSEQ multiplex PCR; the TCRdb copy retains only in-frame clones and omits some. The sample has 130,000 or so clones; 70% to 80% are singletons. Sequencing used PBMCs, obtained after 12 months of ibrutinib treatment. Source of these receptors: a human donor with chronic lymphocytic leukemia.

The chain combines TRBV28 with TRBJ2-7; D may be TRBD2 (6 bases). CDR3 length: 13 residues. V lost 5 bases, J lost 1 base, and 9 bases lay in between. Germline loops: CDR1 MDHEN, CDR2 SYDVKM. The CDR3: CASSGAGSYEQYF. In DNA, the CDR3 is TGTGCCAGCAGTGGGGCGGGGTCCTACGAGCAGTACTTC.

This clone was detected many times. The chain couples TRBV21-1 to TRBJ2-7; the table's D gene call, TRBD2, was not cross checked with the DNA. TRBV21-1 is deemed a pseudogene. The CDR3 has 15 amino acids. DNA for the CDR3: TGTGCCAGCAGCCCGAGCAGGGCGGGAGGAGGCGAGCAGTACTTC. It specifies CASSPSRAGGGEQYF.

V and J are TRBV5-1 and TRBJ1-2, with 12 bases matching TRBD1. The CDR3 length is 17 residues. Germline CDR1 reads SGHRS; CDR2 reads YFSETQ. Germline trimming cut 0 bases from V and 4 bases from J; bases unmatched to any gene: 7. The CDR3 bases are TGCGCCAGCAGCTTGGTGGGACAGGGGGCTGAGGGCTATGGCTACACCTTC. Protein sequence: CASSLVGQGAEGYGYTF. Filled out from reference TRBV5-1 and TRBJ1-2, the complete variable domain reads KAGVTQTPRYLIKTRGQQVTLSCSPISGHRSVSWYQQTPGQGLQFLFEYFSETQRNKGNFPGRFSGRQFSNSRSEMNVSTLELGDSALYLCASSLVGQGAEGYGYTFGSGTRLTVV.

The V call is TRBV27, the J call TRBJ1-2; no reliable D call. Germline assignment: CDR1 MNHEY and CDR2 SMNVEV (reference sequence). V lost 6 bases, J lost 1 base, and 12 bases lay in between. CDR3 size: 14 residues. The CDR3 is CASSTTRSNYGYTF. The CDR3 DNA is TGTGCCAGCAGCACGACCAGGAGTAACTATGGCTACACCTTC.

The chain recombines TRBV25-1 with TRBJ2-5; 12 positions match TRBD2. Germline CDR1 reads MGHDK; CDR2 reads SYGVNS. CDR3 length equals 16 residues. J lost 5 bases, V lost 6 bases, and 10 bases had no gene match. CDR3 sequence (DNA): TGTGCCAGCAGGGAACTAGCGGGAGGTCCCGGCGAGACCCAGTACTTC. The encoded protein is CASRELAGGPGETQYF.

The V and J genes are TRBV19 and TRBJ2-2; 7 bases are a match to TRBD1. Germline-derived CDR1 and CDR2 are LNHDA and SQIVND (reference sequence). V shed 9 bases, J shed 4 bases, and the junction held 8 bases outside the gene matches. This CDR3 is 14 amino acids long. The CDR3 region is CASADDRATGELFF. DNA of the CDR3: TGTGCCAGCGCCGATGACAGGGCCACCGGGGAGCTGTTTTTT.

V usage is TRBV15 and J usage is TRBJ1-4; D is uncertain. The CDR3 covers 13 residues. The germline CDR1 and CDR2 sequences are LNHNV and YYDKDF (reference sequence). V was pared by 3 bases and J by 5 bases, with 7 bases between. CDR3: CATSRGANEKLFF. The CDR3, as DNA: TGTGCCACCAGCAGGGGAGCGAATGAAAAACTGTTTTTT.

This chain joins TRBV7-2 and TRBJ1-5, with a possible D match to TRBD1 (6 bases). Trimming left V 5 bases short and J 1 base short, with 12 bases between. Germline V lookup: CDR1 SGHTA, CDR2 FQGNSA. The CDR3 totals 15 residues. The CDR3, as DNA: TGTGCCAGCAGCCCGGGGGGGGCAAGCAATCAGCCCCAGCATTTT. Translated, it gives CASSPGGASNQPQHF.

The sample holds a few counts of this clone. The V gene is TRBV2, the J gene TRBJ2-2; D is unclear. The V end lost 3 bases, the J end lost 4 bases, and 9 bases lay between the germline ends. The germline V gene encodes CDR1 SNHLY and CDR2 FYNNEI. CDR3 length: 14 amino acids. CDR3 sequence: CASSERPTTGELFF. CDR3 coding DNA: TGTGCCAGCAGTGAGCGGCCGACCACCGGGGAGCTGTTTTTT.

Comment on this clone: Other DNA sequences in this sample translate to the same CDR3. The rearrangement uses TRBV9 and TRBJ1-2; D ambiguous. The CDR3 runs to 15 residues. Germline CDR1 is SGDLS and CDR2 is YYNGEE. V dropped 0 bases and J dropped 0 bases, with 9 bases sitting between them. Here the CDR3 reads CASSVVNRANYGYTF. CDR3 sequence (DNA): TGTGCCAGCAGCGTAGTTAACAGAGCTAACTATGGCTACACCTTC.